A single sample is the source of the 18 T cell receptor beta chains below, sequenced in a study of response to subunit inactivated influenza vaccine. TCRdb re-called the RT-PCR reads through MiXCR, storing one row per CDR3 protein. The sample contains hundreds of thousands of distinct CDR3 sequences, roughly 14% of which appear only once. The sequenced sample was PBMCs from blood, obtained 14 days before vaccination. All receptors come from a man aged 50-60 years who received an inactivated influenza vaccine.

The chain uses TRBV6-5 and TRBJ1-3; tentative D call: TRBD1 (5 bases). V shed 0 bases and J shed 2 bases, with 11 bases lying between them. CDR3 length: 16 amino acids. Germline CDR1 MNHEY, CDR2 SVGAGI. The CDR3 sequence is CASSYSVTGPGNTIYF. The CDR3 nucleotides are TGTGCCAGCAGTTACTCGGTCACAGGTCCTGGAAACACCATATATTTT.

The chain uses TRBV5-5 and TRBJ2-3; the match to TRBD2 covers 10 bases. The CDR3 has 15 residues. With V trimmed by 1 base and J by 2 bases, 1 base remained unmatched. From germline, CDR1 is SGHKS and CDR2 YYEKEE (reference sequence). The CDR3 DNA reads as TGTGCCAGCAGCTTGCTAGCGGGAGACACAGATACGCAGTATTTT. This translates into CASSLLAGDTDTQYF.

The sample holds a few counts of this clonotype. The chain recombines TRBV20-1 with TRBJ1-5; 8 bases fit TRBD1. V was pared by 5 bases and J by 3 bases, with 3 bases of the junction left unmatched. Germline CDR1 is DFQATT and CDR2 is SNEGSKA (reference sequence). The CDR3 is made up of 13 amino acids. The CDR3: CSAGQGYNQPQHF. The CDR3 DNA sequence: TGCAGTGCTGGACAGGGTTACAATCAGCCCCAGCATTTT.

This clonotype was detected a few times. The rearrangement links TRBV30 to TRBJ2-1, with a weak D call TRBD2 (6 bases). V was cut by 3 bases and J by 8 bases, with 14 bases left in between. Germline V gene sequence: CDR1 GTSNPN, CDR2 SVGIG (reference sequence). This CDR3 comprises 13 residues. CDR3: CAWRGGSRYEQFF. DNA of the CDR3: TGTGCCTGGAGGGGAGGCAGTCGGTATGAGCAGTTCTTC.

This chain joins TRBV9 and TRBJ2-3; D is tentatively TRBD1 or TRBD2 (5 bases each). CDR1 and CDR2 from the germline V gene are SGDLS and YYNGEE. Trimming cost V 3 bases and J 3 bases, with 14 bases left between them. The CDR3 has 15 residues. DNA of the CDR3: TGTGCCAGCAGCGGGGAGTACGGGGCAACAGATACGCAGTATTTT. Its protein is CASSGEYGATDTQYF.

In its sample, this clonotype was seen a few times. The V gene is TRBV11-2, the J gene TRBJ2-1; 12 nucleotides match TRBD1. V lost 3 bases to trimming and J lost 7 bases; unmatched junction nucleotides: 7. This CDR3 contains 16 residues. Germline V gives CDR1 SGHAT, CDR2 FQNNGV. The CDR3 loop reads CASSLWDRGLQNEQFF. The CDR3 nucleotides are TGTGCCAGCAGCTTGTGGGACAGGGGGCTTCAGAATGAGCAGTTCTTC. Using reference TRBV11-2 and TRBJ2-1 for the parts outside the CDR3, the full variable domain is EAGVAQSPRYKIIEKRQSVAFWCNPISGHATLYWYQQILGQGPKLLIQFQNNGVVDDSQLPKDRFSAERLKGVDSTLKIQPAKLEDSAVYLCASSLWDRGLQNEQFFGPGTRLTVL.

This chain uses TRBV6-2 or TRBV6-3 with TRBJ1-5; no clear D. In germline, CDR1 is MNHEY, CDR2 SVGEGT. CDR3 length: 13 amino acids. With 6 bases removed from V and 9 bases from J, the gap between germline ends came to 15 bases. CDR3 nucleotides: TGTGCCAGCAGCTCCACAAGAGATCGGCCCCAGCATTTT. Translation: CASSSTRDRPQHF.

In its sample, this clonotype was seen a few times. CDR3 sequence (DNA): TGCGCCAGCAGCTTGGCCGGGACCCTCTCCTACGAGCAGTACTTC. It codes for CASSLAGTLSYEQYF. The chain couples TRBV5-1 to TRBJ2-7; D could derive from TRBD1 or TRBD2 (5 bases each). The germline CDR1 and CDR2 sequences are SGHRS and YFSETQ. Trimming removed 0 bases from V and 0 bases from J, with 10 bases in between. The CDR3 extends over 15 amino acids.

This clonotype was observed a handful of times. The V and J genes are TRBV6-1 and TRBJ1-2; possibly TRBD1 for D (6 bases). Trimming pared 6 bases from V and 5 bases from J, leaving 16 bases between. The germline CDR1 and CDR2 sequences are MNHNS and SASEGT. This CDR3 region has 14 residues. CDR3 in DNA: TGTGCCAGCAGCCACGGCGGACAGCTTTATGGCTACACCTTC. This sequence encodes CASSHGGQLYGYTF.

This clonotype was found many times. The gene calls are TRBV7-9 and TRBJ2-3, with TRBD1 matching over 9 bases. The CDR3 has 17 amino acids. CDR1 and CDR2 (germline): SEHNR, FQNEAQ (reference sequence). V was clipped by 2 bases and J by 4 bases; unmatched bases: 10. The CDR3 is CASSLSGTGKGADTQYF. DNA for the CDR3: TGTGCCAGCAGCTTATCAGGGACAGGGAAGGGAGCAGATACGCAGTATTTT. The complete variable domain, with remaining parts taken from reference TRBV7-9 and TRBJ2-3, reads DTGVSQNPRHKITKRGQNVTFRCDPISEHNRLYWYRQTLGQGPEFLTYFQNEAQLEKSRLLSDRFSAERPKGSFSTLEIQRTEQGDSAMYLCASSLSGTGKGADTQYFGPGTRLTVL.

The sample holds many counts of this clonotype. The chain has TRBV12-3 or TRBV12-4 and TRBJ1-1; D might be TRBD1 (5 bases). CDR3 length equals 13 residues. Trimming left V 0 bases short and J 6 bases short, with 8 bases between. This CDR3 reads CASSLARVAEAFF. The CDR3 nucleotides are TGTGCCAGCAGTTTAGCCAGGGTGGCTGAAGCTTTCTTT.

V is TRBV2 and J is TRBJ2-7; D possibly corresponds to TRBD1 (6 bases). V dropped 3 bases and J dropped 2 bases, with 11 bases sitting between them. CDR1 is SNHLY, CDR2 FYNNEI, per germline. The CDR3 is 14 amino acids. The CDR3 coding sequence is TGTGCCAGCAGTGACCGACAGGTCACCTACGAGCAGTACTTC. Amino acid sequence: CASSDRQVTYEQYF. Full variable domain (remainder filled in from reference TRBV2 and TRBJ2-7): EPEVTQTPSHQVTQMGQEVILRCVPISNHLYFYWYRQILGQKVEFLVSFYNNEISEKSEIFDDQFSVERPDGSNFTLKIRSTKLEDSAMYFCASSDRQVTYEQYFGPGTRLTVT.

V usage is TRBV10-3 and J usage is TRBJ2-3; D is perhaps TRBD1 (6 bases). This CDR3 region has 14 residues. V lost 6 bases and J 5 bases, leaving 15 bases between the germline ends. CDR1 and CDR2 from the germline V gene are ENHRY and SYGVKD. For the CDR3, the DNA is TGTGCCATCAGGATGGGGGCGCAGGGAGATACGCAGTATTTT. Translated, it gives CAIRMGAQGDTQYF.

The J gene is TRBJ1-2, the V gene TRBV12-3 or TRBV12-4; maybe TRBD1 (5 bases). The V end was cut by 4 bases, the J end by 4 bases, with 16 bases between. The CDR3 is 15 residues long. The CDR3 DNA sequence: TGTGCCAGCAGTTCAGGAGACACAGGCATCTATGGCTACACCTTC. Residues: CASSSGDTGIYGYTF.

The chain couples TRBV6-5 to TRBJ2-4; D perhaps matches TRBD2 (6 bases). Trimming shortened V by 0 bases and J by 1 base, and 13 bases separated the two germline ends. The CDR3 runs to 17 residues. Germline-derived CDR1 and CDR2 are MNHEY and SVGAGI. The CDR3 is CASSYSSSATAKNIQYF. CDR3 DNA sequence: TGTGCCAGCAGTTACTCGTCTAGCGCAACGGCCAAAAACATTCAGTACTTC.

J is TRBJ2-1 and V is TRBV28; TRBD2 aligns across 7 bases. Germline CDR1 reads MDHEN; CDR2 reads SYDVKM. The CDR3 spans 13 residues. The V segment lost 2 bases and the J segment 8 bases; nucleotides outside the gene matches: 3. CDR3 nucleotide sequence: TGTGCCAGCAGTTTAGGGACTACCCATGAGCAGTTCTTC. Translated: CASSLGTTHEQFF.

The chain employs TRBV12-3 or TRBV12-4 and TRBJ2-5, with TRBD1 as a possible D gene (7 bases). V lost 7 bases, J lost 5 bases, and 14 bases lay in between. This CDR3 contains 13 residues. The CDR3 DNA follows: TGTGCCAGCAACAGCAGGGGGGAGGAGACCCAGTACTTC. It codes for CASNSRGEETQYF.

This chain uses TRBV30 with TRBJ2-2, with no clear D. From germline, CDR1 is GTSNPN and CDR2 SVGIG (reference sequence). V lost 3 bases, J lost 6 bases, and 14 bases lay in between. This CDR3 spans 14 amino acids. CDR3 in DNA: TGTGCCTGGAGCCTTCGTCGGGTAGCCGGGGAGCTGTTTTTT. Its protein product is CAWSLRRVAGELFF.